This is a list of T cell receptor beta chains from one sample in a study of T cell responses to AZD1222 COVID-19 vaccine. Libraries were prepared by immunoSEQ multiplex PCR; TCRdb keeps only in-frame clonotypes and omits some of them. The sample has about 120,000 clones, under 90% seen once. The sequencing here drew on peripheral blood, taken on day 0 of AZD1222 vaccination. The receptors come from an adult in good health. CDR3s include the opening cysteine and the closing phenylalanine or tryptophan. D genes are given only for firm matches. Expanded clones get a size class; other rows say once, few or many, or leave the size out.

-	TRBJ1-5	TRBV7-9	TRBD1	TGTGCCAGCAGCGGAGGGACAGGGTTTCAGCCCCAGCATTTT	CASSGGTGFQPQHF
few	TRBJ1-1	TRBV7-9	TRBD1	TGTGCCAGCAGCTTAGGGACAGGGGGCGTGGCTTTCTTT	CASSLGTGGVAFF
-	TRBJ2-1	TRBV19	TRBD1	TGTGCCAGTTCTTCCCCGACAGGGGGCGATGAGCAGTTCTTC	CASSSPTGGDEQFF
few	TRBJ1-4	TRBV5-8	TRBD1	TGTGCCAGCAGCAAGGACAGGGGGCGTAAAGTAAAACTGTTTTTT	CASSKDRGRKVKLFF
-	TRBJ2-3	TRBV7-5	-	TGTGTCAGAAGCTGCGACAGGGATTTCACAGATACGCAGTATTTT	CVRSCDRDFTDTQYF
-	TRBJ2-5	TRBV2	-	TGTGCCAACCAACGAGACTGGTCCCAAGAGACCCAGTACTTC	CANQRDWSQETQYF
-	TRBJ1-5	TRBV12-5	-	TGTGCTAGTGGTTTGTGGGCCGTTAATCAGCCCCAGCATTTT	CASGLWAVNQPQHF
-	TRBJ2-2	TRBV12-5	TRBD2	TGTGCTAGTGGTTTGAGGACTAGCGGGAGAGGTGAGACCGGGGAGCTGTTTTTT	CASGLRTSGRGETGELFF
-	TRBJ1-1	TRBV6-5	TRBD1	TGTGCCAGCCTCGGACAGGCGAACACTGAAGCTTTCTTT	CASLGQANTEAFF
-	TRBJ1-2	TRBV10-1	TRBD1	TGCGCCAGCAGTACAGGGGGCGATTATGGCTACACCTTC	CASSTGGDYGYTF
-	TRBJ2-2	TRBV19	-	TGTGCCAGTAGTTCCCGTTGGGGAGGAAGCAACACCGGGGAGCTGTTTTTT	CASSSRWGGSNTGELFF
-	TRBJ2-2	TRBV4-2	TRBD2	TGTGCCAGCAGCCAAGAGCTAGCGGGCGCGAACACCGGGGAGCTGTTTTTT	CASSQELAGANTGELFF
-	TRBJ1-4	TRBV21-1	-	TGTGCCAGCAGCAGCCAGGACAGGGGAAATGAAAAACTGTTTTTT	CASSSQDRGNEKLFF
-	TRBJ2-5	TRBV2	-	TGTGCCAGCAGAAGGCAGGGAGAGACCCAGTACTTC	CASRRQGETQYF
-	TRBJ1-1	TRBV19	TRBD1	TGTGCCAGTAATTGGGGACAGGGGAACACTGAAGCTTTCTTT	CASNWGQGNTEAFF
-	TRBJ2-5	TRBV7-6	-	TGTGCCAGCTGGGGGCTAGAGACCCAGTACTTC	CASWGLETQYF
-	TRBJ1-5	TRBV6-1	-	TGTGCCAGCAGTGAAGGGGGGGGCGAACAGCCCCAGCATTTT	CASSEGGGEQPQHF
-	TRBJ1-1	TRBV14	-	TGTGCCAGCAGCCAAGATCTGGGGAGTATGAACACTGAAGCTTTCTTT	CASSQDLGSMNTEAFF
-	TRBJ1-5	TRBV28	TRBD1	TGTGCCAGCAACCCCTGGACAGGGACCGCCGGACAGCCCCAGCATTTT	CASNPWTGTAGQPQHF
-	TRBJ2-1	TRBV24-1	-	TGTGCCACCAATGTGACTAGTCGTGCTTCCGATGAGCAGTTCTTC	CATNVTSRASDEQFF
-	TRBJ2-7	TRBV5-1	-	TGCGCCAGCAAAAAGGGGGCCTACGAGCAGTACTTC	CASKKGAYEQYF
-	TRBJ2-1	TRBV6-5	TRBD1	TGTGCCATCCCCCGGGACAGGGAAGGGAATGAGCAGTTCTTC	CAIPRDREGNEQFF
-	TRBJ1-1	TRBV7-6	-	TGTGCCAGCAGCGCCTACACTGAAGCTTTCTTT	CASSAYTEAFF
-	TRBJ2-5	TRBV2	TRBD2	TGTGCCAGCAGTGAGAAGCGGGGGTCCCAAGAGACCCAGTACTTC	CASSEKRGSQETQYF
-	TRBJ2-5	TRBV11-2	TRBD2	TGTGCCAGCAGCTTAGGTGGGACTAGCGGCCAAGAGACCCAGTACTTC	CASSLGGTSGQETQYF
once	TRBJ2-2	TRBV5-1	-	TGCGCCAGCAGCCAAAGGGGCGGGGAGCTGTTTTTT	CASSQRGGELFF
-	TRBJ1-4	TRBV7-8	-	TGTGCCAGCAGCCACTACAGGGTTCCAACTAATGAAAAACTGTTTTTT	CASSHYRVPTNEKLFF
once	TRBJ2-1	TRBV7-9	-	TGTGCCAGCAGCCCTAGGGGCAGCCTAGGGCTCTCCTACAATGAGCAGTTCTTC	CASSPRGSLGLSYNEQFF
-	TRBJ1-4	TRBV25-1	-	TGTGCCAGCAGTGAATTTGGACCTACGAAAGGGCTGTTTTTT	CASSEFGPTKGLFF
-	TRBJ1-2	TRBV5-4	-	TGTGCCAGCAGCTTGACCCCCGATAGGGGCTACACCTTC	CASSLTPDRGYTF
-	TRBJ1-2	TRBV4-2	-	TGTGCCAGCAGCCAAGATTTTGGGTCAGGGGTAGACTATGGCTACACCTTC	CASSQDFGSGVDYGYTF
-	TRBJ2-7	TRBV4-1	-	TGCGCCAGCAGCCAAGGGAGCCGGGGCTCCTACGAGCAGTACTTC	CASSQGSRGSYEQYF
-	TRBJ1-6	TRBV6-1	-	TGTGCCAGCAGTGAACTCCCATCTGATTCACCCCTCCACTTT	CASSELPSDSPLHF
-	TRBJ2-3	TRBV29-1	-	TGCAGCGTTGTAAGGCAACCGGGAGATACGCAGTATTTT	CSVVRQPGDTQYF
-	TRBJ2-6	TRBV30	TRBD1	TGTGCCTGGAGTCAGGGGGCTGGGGCCAACGTCCTGACTTTC	CAWSQGAGANVLTF
-	TRBJ2-2	TRBV2	-	TGTGCCAGCAGGGAAGAGGGGAGCACCGGGGAGCTGTTTTTT	CASREEGSTGELFF
-	TRBJ1-5	TRBV27	-	TGTGCCAGCAGTCCCCGCCAGGGAGGGTTGGGGTGGGCCCAGCATTTT	CASSPRQGGLGWAQHF
-	TRBJ2-3	TRBV3-1/TRBV3-2	TRBD2	TGTGCCAGCAGCCAACTAGCGGGGGGGCCGACAGATACGCAGTATTTT	CASSQLAGGPTDTQYF
-	TRBJ1-4	TRBV11-2	-	TGTGCCAGCAGCTTGGACAGCTCAACTAATGAAAAACTGTTTTTT	CASSLDSSTNEKLFF
-	TRBJ1-5	TRBV2	-	TGTGCCAGCAGCCCCAACTGGGGTGGGCCCCAGCATTTT	CASSPNWGGPQHF
-	TRBJ2-2	TRBV24-1	TRBD1	TGTGCCACCAGCCCGACAGGGGACACCGGGGAGCTGTTTTTT	CATSPTGDTGELFF
-	TRBJ2-3	TRBV4-2	-	TGTGCCAGCAGCCAAGACGGCCTGGAACGCACAGATACGCAGTATTTT	CASSQDGLERTDTQYF
-	TRBJ1-1	TRBV28	-	TGTGCCAGCAGCCCTAGCGCCGGGAAGAACACTGAAGCTTTCTTT	CASSPSAGKNTEAFF